These 25 T cell receptor beta chains were all obtained from the same sample, sequenced in a study of blood T cell repertoires in COVID-19. The data were produced by immunoSEQ multiplex PCR, yet TCRdb's version contains in-frame clones alone and is incomplete. The table lists about 150,000 clones, just over 90% of them singletons. Sequencing was carried out using peripheral blood. All receptors derive from a man younger than 35 with COVID-19, enrolled during active disease.

The V gene is TRBV6-2 or TRBV6-3, the J gene TRBJ2-7; TRBD2 agrees at 14 bases. V gave up 4 bases and J gave up 3 bases; unmatched junction bases: 14. CDR3 length: 19 residues. Germline CDR1 reads MNHEY; CDR2 reads SVGEGT. The CDR3 bases are TGTGCCAGCAGTTCTATCCTGGGACTAGCGGGAGAGAGAGTCTACGAGCAGTACTTC. Translation: CASSSILGLAGERVYEQYF.

This chain links TRBV19 with TRBJ2-1, with 10 bases identical to TRBD2. The CDR3 consists of 17 residues. V dropped 7 bases and J dropped 8; count of bases not matched to a gene: 17. The V gene's germline CDR1 is LNHDA and CDR2 SQIVND (reference sequence). The CDR3 DNA reads TGTGCCAGTACCCCGATTGGAAGCGGGAGGGCTTTCGATGAGCAGTTCTTC. This codes for CASTPIGSGRAFDEQFF. Using reference TRBV19 and TRBJ2-1 for the parts outside the CDR3, the full variable domain is DGGITQSPKYLFRKEGQNVTLSCEQNLNHDAMYWYRQDPGQGLRLIYYSQIVNDFQKGDIAEGYSVSREKKESFPLTVTSAQKNPTAFYLCASTPIGSGRAFDEQFFGPGTRLTVL.

Here the CDR3 reads CASSWDMSSYNEQFF. The DNA for the CDR3 is TGTGCCAGCAGTTGGGACATGAGCTCCTACAATGAGCAGTTCTTC. This chain links TRBV5-4 with TRBJ2-1, with D possibly matching TRBD1 (6 bases). There are 15 residues in the CDR3. Trimming took 5 bases from V and 0 from J, leaving 12 bases between them. In germline, CDR1 is SGHNT, CDR2 YYREEE (reference sequence).

J is TRBJ1-5 and V is TRBV5-1; D perhaps matches TRBD1 (6 bases). The CDR3 runs to 15 residues. CDR1 is SGHRS and CDR2 is YFSETQ in the germline V gene. Trimming stripped 4 bases from V and 4 bases from J, with 15 bases between. The CDR3 nucleotides are TGCGCCAGCAGCCTAGATGGACAGTCTAATCAGCCCCAGCATTTT. It translates to CASSLDGQSNQPQHF.

V is TRBV28 and J is TRBJ1-3; D call uncertain. Germline V CDR1 and CDR2: MDHEN, SYDVKM. Trimming took off 2 bases at V and 4 bases at J, with 9 bases between the two ends. The CDR3 is 14 residues long. CDR3 in amino acids: CASSLESRGNTIYF. As DNA, the CDR3 is TGTGCCAGCAGTTTAGAGTCGCGAGGAAACACCATATATTTT.

V usage is TRBV20-1 and J usage is TRBJ2-1; tentatively, D is TRBD2 (6 bases). V was shortened by 3 bases and J by 1 base, with 13 bases between the two germline ends. This CDR3 comprises 15 residues. Germline V gene lookup returns CDR1 DFQATT and CDR2 SNEGSKA (reference sequence). CDR3 region: CSASRPGGSYNEQFF. In DNA form, the CDR3 reads TGCAGTGCTAGTCGTCCCGGGGGATCCTACAATGAGCAGTTCTTC.

The rearrangement joins TRBV2 to TRBJ1-5; a possible D gene is TRBD1 (5 bases). The CDR3 sequence is 15 residues long. Germline CDR1 reads SNHLY; CDR2 reads FYNNEI. Trimming pared 8 bases from V and 4 bases from J, leaving 18 bases between. CDR3 protein: CASVFVPGVNQPQHF. The CDR3 DNA sequence: TGTGCCAGCGTTTTTGTTCCGGGGGTAAATCAGCCCCAGCATTTT.

This clone is a singleton in its sample. The J gene is TRBJ2-2, the V gene TRBV9; TRBD2 might be the D (6 bases). The germline V gene encodes CDR1 SGDLS and CDR2 YYNGEE. This CDR3 is 17 amino acids long. Trimming left V 0 bases short and J 1 base short, with 13 bases between. The CDR3 region is CASSVAREYENTGELFF. CDR3 nucleotides: TGTGCCAGCAGCGTAGCTCGGGAGTACGAGAACACCGGGGAGCTGTTTTTT.

This clone occurred once. V is TRBV25-1 and J is TRBJ2-4, with D possibly TRBD1 on 5 matching bases. The CDR3 sequence is 13 residues long. Germline CDR1 is MGHDK and CDR2 is SYGVNS. Deletions cut 1 base from V and 7 bases from J, with 8 bases between. The CDR3 DNA reads as TGTGCCAGCAGTGAATCAGGGTTGAACATTCAGTACTTC. Encoded protein: CASSESGLNIQYF.

The gene calls are TRBV5-8 and TRBJ2-1, with 8 nucleotides matching TRBD2. This CDR3 spans 16 amino acids. Germline CDR1 reads SGHTS; CDR2 reads YDEGEE. With 0 bases clipped from V and 6 bases from J, the junction kept 8 bases outside the gene matches. CDR3 residues: CASSLASGGGSNEQFF. As DNA, the CDR3 is TGTGCCAGCAGCTTGGCCTCGGGCGGGGGGTCCAATGAGCAGTTCTTC.

The rearrangement uses TRBV7-9 and TRBJ2-1; 8 bases are a match to TRBD2. This CDR3 has 16 residues. Germline trimming cut 4 bases from V and 5 bases from J; bases unmatched to any gene: 10. Germline assignment: CDR1 SEHNR and CDR2 FQNEAQ (reference sequence). CDR3 protein: CASSSRGSGRHNEQFF. As DNA, the CDR3 is TGTGCCAGCAGCTCAAGGGGGAGCGGGAGACACAATGAGCAGTTCTTC.

The CDR3 nucleotides are TGTGCCAGCAGTATCGGACAGGGGGCCTACGAGCAGTACTTC. Protein sequence: CASSIGQGAYEQYF. The chain carries TRBV6-6 and TRBJ2-7; the match to TRBD1 covers 10 bases. Germline V gene data show CDR1 as MNHNY and CDR2 as SVGAGI (reference sequence). This CDR3 is 14 amino acids long. With 5 bases clipped from V and 2 bases from J, the junction kept 3 bases outside the gene matches.

The genes are TRBV19 and TRBJ1-5; maybe TRBD1 (5 bases). The germline V gene encodes CDR1 LNHDA and CDR2 SQIVND (reference sequence). Trimming removed 4 bases from V and 11 bases from J, with 15 bases in between. CDR3 size: 13 residues. The CDR3 sequence is CASSSTQGVTQHF. The DNA for the CDR3 is TGTGCCAGTAGTAGCACTCAGGGTGTAACCCAGCATTTT.

This rearrangement joins TRBV10-1 to TRBJ2-7; possibly TRBD1 for D (5 bases). Deletions cut 0 bases from V and 3 bases from J, with 9 bases between. The CDR3 consists of 14 residues. Germline assignment: CDR1 WNHNN and CDR2 SYGVQD (reference sequence). CDR3 coding DNA: TGCGCCAGCAGTGAGTCGGCAGGGCGCTACGAGCAGTACTTC. Protein: CASSESAGRYEQYF.

This sequence joins TRBV3-1 (or the pseudogene TRBV3-2) and TRBJ1-2; no reliable D call. The CDR3 consists of 15 residues. Germline CDR1 and CDR2: LGHDT and YNNKEL (reference sequence). Trimming left V 0 bases short and J 5 bases short, with 13 bases between. The CDR3 bases are TGTGCCAGCAGCCAAGATAGGAAGAGGCGGTATGGCTACACCTTC. This translates into CASSQDRKRRYGYTF.

The chain carries TRBV9 and TRBJ2-1, with 7 bases aligning to TRBD2. The CDR3 covers 15 residues. Germline V lookup: CDR1 SGDLS, CDR2 YYNGEE. V gave up 6 bases and J gave up 2 bases; unmatched junction bases: 8. As DNA, the CDR3 is TGTGCCAGCACCATTGGGGGGGGAACCTACAATGAGCAGTTCTTC. This translates into CASTIGGGTYNEQFF.

The chain combines TRBV29-1 with TRBJ2-7; D not resolved. The V gene's germline CDR1 is SQVTM and CDR2 ANQGSEA. V lost 6 bases to trimming and J lost 3 bases, with 12 bases between them. This CDR3 comprises 12 residues. The CDR3 DNA reads as TGCAGCGTCCAGATCCCCCGCTACGAGCAGTACTTC. Protein sequence: CSVQIPRYEQYF.

This chain links TRBV27 with TRBJ2-2; no clear D. Germline CDR1 reads MNHEY; CDR2 reads SMNVEV (reference sequence). There are 13 residues in the CDR3. Between the trimmed V and J ends, which lost 3 bases and 7 bases, there was a span of 9 bases. This CDR3 is CASSLADFGELFF. The DNA of the CDR3 is TGTGCCAGCAGTTTGGCCGATTTCGGGGAGCTGTTTTTT.

This sequence joins TRBV9 and TRBJ2-3, with D maybe TRBD2 (7 bases). The length of the CDR3 is 13 residues. The germline gives CDR1 SGDLS, CDR2 YYNGEE. The V gene lost 4 bases and the J gene lost 3 bases, with 9 bases spanning the gap. The CDR3 sequence is CASSRGGTDTQYF. The CDR3 DNA reads as TGTGCCAGCAGCAGGGGGGGGACAGATACGCAGTATTTT.

The chain recombines TRBV27 with TRBJ2-7; 8 bases map to TRBD2. V shed 6 bases and J 3 bases; nucleotides not matched to a gene: 10. The CDR3 runs 15 residues. The germline CDR1 and CDR2 sequences are MNHEY and SMNVEV (reference sequence). The CDR3 region is CASSFRTSSGYEQYF. In DNA, the CDR3 is TGTGCCAGCAGCTTTCGGACTAGCTCGGGCTACGAGCAGTACTTC.

The chain employs TRBV19 and TRBJ2-1; 9 bases line up with TRBD1. The CDR3 contains 14 residues. J gave up 5 bases and V 7 bases, and 6 bases lay outside the gene matches. Germline V gene sequence: CDR1 LNHDA, CDR2 SQIVND (reference sequence). The DNA for the CDR3 is TGTGCCAGTACCCAGGACAGGGGACACAATGAGCAGTTCTTC. It specifies CASTQDRGHNEQFF. The variable domain in full, with the rest retrieved from reference TRBV19 and TRBJ2-1, is DGGITQSPKYLFRKEGQNVTLSCEQNLNHDAMYWYRQDPGQGLRLIYYSQIVNDFQKGDIAEGYSVSREKKESFPLTVTSAQKNPTAFYLCASTQDRGHNEQFFGPGTRLTVL.

The genes are TRBV7-9 and TRBJ2-2; 8 nucleotides line up with TRBD1. CDR3 length: 17 residues. V lost 4 bases and J lost 0; bases outside the gene matches: 7. Germline values: CDR1 SEHNR, CDR2 FQNEAQ (reference sequence). The CDR3 DNA follows: TGTGCCAGCAGCTCAAATCCGGGACAGGCGAACACCGGGGAGCTGTTTTTT. This sequence encodes CASSSNPGQANTGELFF.

This clone was detected once. The V and J genes are TRBV4-1 and TRBJ1-1; TRBD1 agrees at 8 bases. The CDR3 spans 14 residues. The junction had 6 bases not matched to a gene; V was cut back by 4 bases and J by 5 bases. The germline CDR1 and CDR2 sequences are MGHRA and YSYEKL. The DNA of the CDR3 is TGCGCCAGCAGCCTCAGGACAGGGCGGACTGAAGCTTTCTTT. Translation: CASSLRTGRTEAFF.

The chain combines TRBV7-9 with TRBJ1-3; 8 bases align to TRBD1. The junction had 2 bases not matched to a gene; V was cut back by 2 bases and J by 2 bases. CDR1 is SEHNR and CDR2 is FQNEAQ in the germline V gene (reference sequence). This CDR3 region has 15 residues. CDR3 in amino acids: CASSLMTGAGNTIYF. Written as DNA, the CDR3 is TGTGCCAGCAGCTTAATGACAGGGGCTGGAAACACCATATATTTT.

The chain is built from TRBV28 and TRBJ1-1, with D possibly matching TRBD1 (5 bases). The CDR3 has 14 residues. V lost 7 bases and J lost 0, with 12 bases in between. The germline CDR1 and CDR2 sequences are MDHEN and SYDVKM. The CDR3 loop reads CASNRGSMNTEAFF. The CDR3 DNA follows: TGTGCCAGCAATAGGGGTTCCATGAACACTGAAGCTTTCTTT.